Listed below are T cell receptor beta chains from one sample, sequenced in a study of T cells after yellow fever vaccination. TCRdb re-analysed the 5' RACE reads in MiXCR, keeping a single row per CDR3 protein. The sample shows hundreds of thousands of distinct CDR3 sequences, less than 20% of them seen only once. The sequencing here drew on PBMCs, taken around 5 days after the first yellow fever vaccination. Receptor source: a young man who received the YFV17D yellow fever vaccine. Both conserved end residues are part of each CDR3. The D gene is left open where the match is weak. Not all rows give a size; the values are once, few, many and, for expanded clones, a class.

TRBV11-3,few,TRBJ2-2,.,TGTGCCAGCAGCTTACGGGACCCGAACACCGGGGAGCTGTTTTTT,CASSLRDPNTGELFF
TRBV23-1,few,TRBJ1-1,.,TGCGCCAGCAGTCAATCGCCGACGGGGGTAATGGACACTGAAGCTTTCTTT,CASSQSPTGVMDTEAFF
TRBV20-1,.,TRBJ2-5,.,TGCAGTGCTAGCTCGGGGGACCAAGAGACCCAGTACTTC,CSASSGDQETQYF
TRBV10-3,few,TRBJ1-1,.,TGTGCCACCATTGGACAGAACACTGAAGCTTTCTTT,CATIGQNTEAFF
TRBV19,many,TRBJ2-1,TRBD1,TGTGCCAGTAGTAGGGTGGGACAGAATGAGCAGTTCTTC,CASSRVGQNEQFF
TRBV4-1,.,TRBJ2-3,TRBD2,TGCGCCAGCAGCCCGCCTTGGGCCCTAGCGGGGGGCACAGATACGCAGTATTTT,CASSPPWALAGGTDTQYF
TRBV6-2/TRBV6-3,.,TRBJ2-7,.,TGTGCCAGCAGTTACGAGGGGTCCTACGAGCAGTACTTC,CASSYEGSYEQYF
TRBV5-1,.,TRBJ2-3,.,TGCGCCAGCAGCGTGAGACGGGGGGCCGACACAGATACGCAGTATTTT,CASSVRRGADTDTQYF
TRBV28,few,TRBJ1-2,.,TGTGCCAGCTCCACACTTCGAAATGACCAGAGTTGGGGCTACACCTTC,CASSTLRNDQSWGYTF
TRBV7-9,few,TRBJ2-2,TRBD2,TGTGCCAGCAGCCCCCCGCGGGGGGGCATTCGATCCGGGGAGCTGTTTTTT,CASSPPRGGIRSGELFF
TRBV9,few,TRBJ2-3,.,TGTGCCAGCAGCGTCCACAACACAGATACGCAGTATTTT,CASSVHNTDTQYF
TRBV9,once,TRBJ2-4,.,TGTGCCAGCAGCGTAGTTGGGGGGAGCATTCAGTACTTC,CASSVVGGSIQYF
TRBV6-5,few,TRBJ2-5,TRBD2,TGTGCCAGCAGTTACGGGCTAGCGGGGGGTGAGACCCAGTACTTC,CASSYGLAGGETQYF
TRBV12-3/TRBV12-4,once,TRBJ1-6,TRBD1,TGTGCCAGCAGCCGGGACAGGCTTAATTCACCCCTCCACTTT,CASSRDRLNSPLHF
TRBV20-1,few,TRBJ2-7,TRBD2,TGCAGTGCTAGAGACACTAGCGGGGGGTCCTACGAGCAGTACTTC,CSARDTSGGSYEQYF